This TCR beta chain appears in the sequencing data of a study of CD4 T cells in relation to SARS-CoV-2 and coronaviruses. Broader study findings: No donor gave both pre-pandemic and post-infection samples. Crossreactive clones expanded significantly less to SARS-CoV-2 than monoreactive clones. The cross-reactivity analysis covered only spike protein, not other viral proteins.

In this sample, this clone turned up a few times. What it binds is unknown. Before the COVID-19 pandemic, during about 2011-2019, CD4+ T cells were taken from unexposed donors. The cells were cultured for roughly 11 days before CD4+ T cells were isolated. Cultures held more than 1.5 million PBMCs per well with about 10 IU/ml IL-2. TCRdb's table, derived via immunoSEQ multiplex PCR, lists solely in-frame clones and lacks some. Among about 24,000 clones, roughly 80% were seen once, and the ten largest hold roughly 18%. Germline assignment: CDR1 SGHRS and CDR2 YFSETQ. The CDR3 totals 13 residues. The V gene end was trimmed by 4 bases and the J gene end by 3 bases; junction bases not matched to a gene: 3.

The source of this sequence is a human donor in good health. J is TRBJ1-1 and V is TRBV5-1; 7 nucleotides agree with TRBD1. The sample comprised CD4+ T cells from PBMCs, cultured in vitro. The CDR3 nucleotides are TGCGCCAGCAGCAATGACAGGGACACTGAAGCTTTCTTT. Its translation is CASSNDRDTEAFF.